The rows below give T cell receptor beta chains drawn from one sample of a study of T cell changes during pregnancy in multiple sclerosis. The table came from immunoSEQ multiplex PCR; TCRdb's copy has only in-frame clones and leaves some out. The table shows more than 20,000 clones, with around nine tenths occurring only once. The material sequenced was CD8+ T cells from peripheral blood mononuclear cells, taken in the third trimester of pregnancy. The source is a female donor in good health, enrolled as a control in a pregnancy study. CDR3s include the opening cysteine and the closing phenylalanine or tryptophan. Fields, in order: D gene, clone size, J gene, V gene, CDR3 protein, CDR3 DNA. D genes are given only for firm matches. Not all rows give a size; the values are once, few, many and, for expanded clones, a class.

TRBD1,-,TRBJ1-2,TRBV7-8,CASSPGQGIYGYTF,TGTGCCAGCAGCCCGGGACAGGGGATTTATGGCTACACCTTC
-,-,TRBJ2-3,TRBV29-1,CSVDGFVDTQYF,TGCAGCGTTGACGGGTTCGTCGATACGCAGTATTTT
TRBD1,-,TRBJ1-1,TRBV27,CASSDRGRGTEAFF,TGTGCCAGCAGTGACAGGGGGCGCGGGACTGAAGCTTTCTTT
-,-,TRBJ1-1,TRBV19,CASSIQGLGNTEAFF,TGTGCCAGTAGTATACAGGGGCTCGGGAACACTGAAGCTTTCTTT
TRBD1,-,TRBJ1-5,TRBV6-1,CASSGKTGVVVAGNQPQHF,TGTGCCAGCAGTGGGAAAACAGGGGTTGTAGTCGCCGGCAATCAGCCCCAGCATTTT
TRBD1,-,TRBJ2-5,TRBV9,CASSAQDRGWQETQYF,TGTGCCAGCAGCGCCCAGGACAGGGGTTGGCAAGAGACCCAGTACTTC
-,-,TRBJ2-7,TRBV7-3,CASSLNPQKVSYEQYF,TGTGCCAGCAGCTTAAACCCCCAGAAAGTCTCCTACGAGCAGTACTTC
TRBD2,-,TRBJ2-1,TRBV6-4,CASSERGEYNEQFF,TGTGCCAGCAGTGAGCGGGGGGAGTACAATGAGCAGTTCTTC
TRBD2,-,TRBJ2-1,TRBV5-6,CASIKGLAGGHEQFF,TGTGCCAGCATCAAGGGACTAGCGGGGGGGCATGAGCAGTTCTTC
-,-,TRBJ2-5,TRBV2,CASSELLATSPETQYF,TGTGCCAGCAGTGAATTGTTAGCAACTAGCCCTGAGACCCAGTACTTC
TRBD2,-,TRBJ2-1,TRBV4-2,CASSALAGANNEQFF,TGTGCCAGCAGCGCACTAGCGGGAGCGAACAATGAGCAGTTCTTC
TRBD1,-,TRBJ2-7,TRBV30,CAWSVLQGPYEQYF,TGTGCCTGGAGTGTACTACAGGGGCCCTACGAGCAGTACTTC
-,-,TRBJ2-7,TRBV21-1,CASSAWTSGRGEQYF,TGTGCCAGCAGCGCCTGGACTAGCGGGAGGGGCGAGCAGTACTTC
-,-,TRBJ2-1,TRBV5-1,CASSLDAQVFMPPNEQFF,TGCGCCAGCAGCTTGGACGCCCAGGTGTTTATGCCCCCCAATGAGCAGTTCTTC
TRBD1,-,TRBJ1-1,TRBV30,CAWSWDRGPEAFF,TGTGCCTGGAGTTGGGACAGGGGGCCTGAAGCTTTCTTT
TRBD1,-,TRBJ1-6,TRBV6-5,CASDTTGSDNSPLHF,TGTGCCAGCGACACGACAGGGTCTGATAATTCACCCCTCCACTTT
TRBD2,once,TRBJ2-1,TRBV27,CASSLNSGAYNEQFF,TGTGCCAGCAGTTTAAATAGCGGGGCCTACAATGAGCAGTTCTTC
-,few,TRBJ2-7,TRBV5-6,CASSLGGPGEQYF,TGTGCCAGCAGCTTGGGCGGTCCGGGGGAGCAGTACTTC
-,once,TRBJ2-7,TRBV15,CATSSGRSSDEQYF,TGTGCCACCAGCAGCGGAAGGAGTTCTGACGAGCAGTACTTC
TRBD2,-,TRBJ2-2,TRBV13,CASSSTSGRTGELFF,TGTGCCAGCAGCTCGACTAGCGGGAGAACCGGGGAGCTGTTTTTT
TRBD2,-,TRBJ2-1,TRBV9,CASNLNSGNSANEQFF,TGTGCCAGCAACCTTAATAGCGGGAATTCTGCCAATGAGCAGTTCTTC
TRBD1,once,TRBJ2-2,TRBV6-1,CASRTGTGEAGELFF,TGTGCCAGCCGGACCGGGACAGGGGAGGCCGGGGAGCTGTTTTTT
-,-,TRBJ1-1,TRBV19,CASSIRSGATEAFF,TGTGCCAGTAGTATCCGAAGTGGGGCGACTGAAGCTTTCTTT
-,once,TRBJ2-1,TRBV7-9,CASAPTGPLLSGQFF,TGTGCCAGTGCACCCACAGGGCCCCTCCTATCGGGGCAGTTCTTC
TRBD1,-,TRBJ1-1,TRBV4-1,CASSPPLGRGEAFF,TGCGCCAGCAGCCCCCCCCTGGGCAGGGGGGAAGCTTTCTTT
-,-,TRBJ2-7,TRBV7-6,CASSLGAGYEQYF,TGTGCCAGCAGCTTAGGGGCGGGTTACGAGCAGTACTTC
-,-,TRBJ2-1,TRBV6-6,CASALVAYNEQFF,TGTGCCAGCGCACTAGTCGCCTACAATGAGCAGTTCTTC
TRBD2,-,TRBJ2-5,TRBV29-1,CSVALAGGLVEETQYF,TGCAGCGTTGCCCTAGCGGGGGGGCTGGTTGAGGAGACCCAGTACTTC
TRBD1,-,TRBJ1-1,TRBV7-9,CASSLGTGANTEAFF,TGTGCCAGCAGCTTAGGGACAGGGGCTAACACTGAAGCTTTCTTT
TRBD1,once,TRBJ1-2,TRBV27,CASSSGQGDNYGYTF,TGTGCCAGCAGTTCTGGACAGGGGGACAACTATGGCTACACCTTC
-,once,TRBJ1-5,TRBV13,CASKAGDSNQPQHF,TGTGCCAGCAAAGCAGGTGATAGCAATCAGCCCCAGCATTTT
-,-,TRBJ2-5,TRBV28,CASRFMRGAAETQYF,TGTGCCAGCAGATTTATGCGGGGTGCAGCCGAGACCCAGTACTTC
-,-,TRBJ1-1,TRBV7-3,CASSSTGSGEAFF,TGTGCCAGCAGCTCGACAGGTTCTGGTGAAGCTTTCTTT
TRBD2,-,TRBJ2-3,TRBV6-4,CASGSVAGTDTQYF,TGTGCCAGCGGTTCTGTAGCGGGGACAGATACGCAGTATTTT
-,-,TRBJ2-1,TRBV5-4,CASVRAGNNEQFF,TGTGCCAGCGTTAGGGCAGGGAACAATGAGCAGTTCTTC
-,-,TRBJ1-3,TRBV4-2,CASSPAGSSDAGNTIYF,TGTGCCAGCAGCCCGGCGGGGAGCAGCGATGCTGGAAACACCATATATTTT
TRBD1,-,TRBJ2-1,TRBV18,CASSPHDGTGFVNEQFF,TGTGCCAGCTCACCACACGATGGGACAGGGTTTGTCAATGAGCAGTTCTTC
-,-,TRBJ2-1,TRBV19,CASSIYRESEQFF,TGTGCCAGTAGTATCTACAGGGAAAGTGAGCAGTTCTTC
-,-,TRBJ2-7,TRBV28,CASSPPGGLAEQYF,TGTGCCAGCAGTCCCCCGGGCGGACTTGCCGAGCAGTACTTC
TRBD2,few,TRBJ2-5,TRBV11-2,CASSPWGGQETQYF,TGTGCCAGCAGCCCCTGGGGGGGCCAAGAGACCCAGTACTTC
TRBD2,-,TRBJ2-1,TRBV7-9,CASSLKTSGTNNEQFF,TGTGCCAGCAGCTTGAAGACTAGCGGGACAAACAATGAGCAGTTCTTC
-,once,TRBJ1-2,TRBV10-3,CAISESREGDGYTF,TGTGCCATCAGTGAGTCCCGGGAGGGAGATGGCTACACCTTC
-,-,TRBJ1-1,TRBV5-4,CASSLGWGVNTEAFF,TGTGCCAGCAGCTTGGGTTGGGGAGTGAACACTGAAGCTTTCTTT
-,-,TRBJ2-1,TRBV7-9,CASSPGLADYNEQFF,TGTGCCAGCAGCCCCGGGCTAGCCGATTACAATGAGCAGTTCTTC
-,once,TRBJ1-1,TRBV7-6,CASSLEGFGTEAFF,TGTGCCAGCAGCTTAGAGGGGTTTGGGACTGAAGCTTTCTTT
-,-,TRBJ2-7,TRBV5-1,CASSHDTAAYEQYF,TGCGCCAGCAGTCATGACACCGCCGCCTACGAGCAGTACTTC
-,-,TRBJ2-1,TRBV19,CASSPSTAGSYNEQFF,TGTGCCAGTAGTCCATCGACCGCGGGCTCCTACAATGAGCAGTTCTTC
-,once,TRBJ1-1,TRBV9,CASTPGTEAFF,TGTGCCAGCACACCGGGGACTGAAGCTTTCTTT